Below, 27 T cell receptor beta chains from the same sample are listed, as sequenced in a study of cytomegalovirus exposure and HLA in healthy donors. Primers: 60 Vbeta forward and 13 Jbeta reverse. Assay used: immunoSEQ multiplex PCR; TCRdb lists only in-frame clones, some missing. The sample gives about 94,000 clones, 7.6% of which show up once; 2% to 2.5% is in the top ten. Sample: PBMCs. The receptor source for this set is a man aged 50 or older in good health and CMV-seronegative.

CDR3 protein: CASSSQGYEQYF. In DNA, the CDR3 is TGTGCCAGCAGCTCCCAGGGCTACGAGCAGTACTTC. The chain recombines TRBV11-2 with TRBJ2-5; weak D call: TRBD1 (5 bases). The J call may be faulty, since TRBJ2-7 better matches the DNA end. CDR1 is SGHAT, CDR2 FQNNGV, per germline. The CDR3 consists of 12 residues.

The genes are TRBV30 and TRBJ1-4, with TRBD1 identical over 7 bases. CDR1 is GTSNPN and CDR2 is SVGIG in the germline V gene (reference sequence). V gave up 2 bases and J gave up 8 bases; unmatched junction bases: 5. The CDR3 covers 13 residues. The CDR3 reads CAWSRQGNEKLFF. DNA for the CDR3: TGTGCCTGGAGTAGACAGGGAAACGAAAAACTGTTTTTT.

This clone appeared a few times. The V gene is TRBV5-1, the J gene TRBJ1-5; D gene ambiguous. This CDR3 contains 14 residues. V gave up 0 bases and J gave up 3 bases, with 7 bases separating them. CDR1 and CDR2 from the germline V gene are SGHRS and YFSETQ. CDR3 protein: CASSLGGINQPQHF. The CDR3, as DNA: TGCGCCAGCAGCTTGGGAGGGATCAATCAGCCCCAGCATTTT.

J is TRBJ2-1 and V is TRBV2; TRBD2 aligns across 9 bases. This CDR3 is built from 15 residues. The germline V gene encodes CDR1 SNHLY and CDR2 FYNNEI. V was clipped by 0 bases and J by 5 bases; unmatched bases: 2. The DNA of the CDR3 is TGTGCCAGCAGTGAAGCGGGACTAGCCAACAATGAGCAGTTCTTC. Translation gives CASSEAGLANNEQFF. The full variable domain, with the rest looked up from reference TRBV2 and TRBJ2-1, is EPEVTQTPSHQVTQMGQEVILRCVPISNHLYFYWYRQILGQKVEFLVSFYNNEISEKSEIFDDQFSVERPDGSNFTLKIRSTKLEDSAMYFCASSEAGLANNEQFFGPGTRLTVL.

This chain uses TRBV6-5 with TRBJ1-1, with D hard to call. This CDR3 comprises 12 residues. V gave up 5 bases and J gave up 5 bases, with 9 bases separating them. Germline values: CDR1 MNHEY, CDR2 SVGAGI. The CDR3 is CASSTPGTEAFF. The CDR3 DNA reads as TGTGCCAGCAGTACCCCGGGTACTGAAGCTTTCTTT.

The chain links TRBV7-9 to TRBJ2-7, with 8 bases fitting TRBD1. This CDR3 region has 15 residues. Germline-derived CDR1 and CDR2 are SEHNR and FQNEAQ (reference sequence). Trimming removed 6 bases from V and 4 bases from J; junction bases left unmatched: 11. This CDR3 reads CASSLGQGIKYEQYF. The CDR3, as DNA: TGTGCCAGCAGTCTAGGACAGGGAATTAAGTACGAGCAGTACTTC.

The V and J genes are TRBV6-5 and TRBJ2-2; D gene ambiguous. With 4 bases removed from V and 4 bases from J, the gap between germline ends came to 4 bases. CDR1 is MNHEY, CDR2 SVGAGI, per germline. The CDR3 extends over 12 amino acids. CDR3 region: CASSSSTGELFF. CDR3 coding DNA: TGTGCCAGCAGTTCGAGCACCGGGGAGCTGTTTTTT.

The chain carries TRBV2 and TRBJ2-4; D remains ambiguous. The CDR3 spans 16 residues. Germline V lookup: CDR1 SNHLY, CDR2 FYNNEI. V lost 3 bases, J lost 0 bases, and 12 bases lay in between. The CDR3, as DNA: TGTGCCAGCAGTGACAGGCACCCCTTAGCCAAAAACATTCAGTACTTC. This codes for CASSDRHPLAKNIQYF.

This clone was seen more than once but under ten times. This chain uses TRBV29-1 with TRBJ2-1; 9 positions match TRBD1. Germline lookup yields CDR1 SQVTM and CDR2 ANQGSEA. V gave up 7 bases and J gave up 9 bases; unmatched junction bases: 10. This CDR3 has 13 amino acids. The CDR3 is CSARDRDYGEQFF. The CDR3 DNA reads TGCAGCGCACGGGACAGGGATTATGGTGAGCAGTTCTTC.

Many counts were recorded for this clone. This chain connects TRBV9 to TRBJ2-1; D unclear. CDR1 SGDLS and CDR2 YYNGEE come from the germline V gene. The CDR3 has 14 amino acids. V was clipped by 0 bases and J by 7 bases, with 11 bases between them. CDR3 sequence reads: CASSVGISWNEQFF. CDR3 DNA: TGTGCCAGCAGCGTAGGTATTAGTTGGAATGAGCAGTTCTTC.

The V and J genes are TRBV6-5 and TRBJ1-4; no firm D call. Trimming removed 5 bases at V and 8 bases at J, with 12 bases between. CDR1 is MNHEY and CDR2 is SVGAGI in the germline V gene. The CDR3 length is 13 residues. CDR3 nucleotide sequence: TGTGCCAGCAGTATGGGCAGAGGGGAAAAACTGTTTTTT. Translation: CASSMGRGEKLFF.

The sample holds a few counts of this clone. The CDR3 is CASSLVGSLNPSTDTQYF. The CDR3 DNA sequence: TGTGCCAGCAGCTTAGTCGGGAGCCTCAACCCTAGCACAGATACGCAGTATTTT. The V call is TRBV7-2, the J call TRBJ2-3; TRBD2 is a possible D gene (6 bases). Germline-derived CDR1 and CDR2 are SGHTA and FQGNSA. This CDR3 comprises 18 residues. Deletions cut 1 base from V and 0 bases from J, with 17 bases between.

The chain joins TRBV18 to TRBJ2-1; TRBD2 is a possible D gene (5 bases). V lost 2 bases and J 0 bases, leaving 17 bases between the germline ends. The length of the CDR3 is 18 residues. The V gene's germline CDR1 is KGHSH and CDR2 LQKENI. The CDR3 reads CASSPFGSGASSYNEQFF. CDR3 DNA sequence: TGTGCCAGCTCACCATTCGGCAGCGGAGCGAGCTCCTACAATGAGCAGTTCTTC.

This chain joins TRBV7-3 and TRBJ2-2, with TRBD2 matching 14 bases. Germline V gene data show CDR1 as SGHTA and CDR2 as FQGTGA. CDR3 length: 16 residues. V shed 5 bases, J shed 5 bases, and the junction held 4 bases outside the gene matches. DNA of the CDR3: TGTGCCAGCAGCACGGGACTAGCGGGAGTAACCGGGGAGCTGTTTTTT. Amino acids: CASSTGLAGVTGELFF.

This clone has a handful of counts. The chain links TRBV7-2 to TRBJ1-6; D uncertain. Germline loops: CDR1 SGHTA, CDR2 FQGNSA. Between the trimmed V and J ends, which lost 3 bases and 10 bases, there was a span of 19 bases. This CDR3 is 16 amino acids long. The CDR3 sequence: CASSFPGSLDLSPLHF. CDR3 nucleotide sequence: TGTGCCAGCAGCTTCCCCGGGTCCCTGGATTTGTCACCCCTCCACTTT.

This clone came up a few times. The V gene is TRBV5-6, the J gene TRBJ2-7; 10 nucleotides line up with TRBD1. Germline CDR1 and CDR2: SGHDT and YYEEEE. The CDR3 covers 13 residues. Unmatched junction bases numbered 3, after V lost 5 bases and J lost 4 bases. CDR3: CASSPDRGYEQYF. The CDR3 DNA reads as TGTGCCAGCAGTCCGGACAGGGGGTACGAGCAGTACTTC.

CDR3 residues: CASSTREGRNTIYF. As DNA, the CDR3 is TGTGCCAGCAGTACCAGGGAGGGGAGAAACACCATATATTTT. The V call is TRBV6-1, the J call TRBJ1-3; TRBD1 is a possible D gene (5 bases). The V gene lost 5 bases and the J gene lost 5 bases, with 13 bases spanning the gap. Germline CDR1 and CDR2: MNHNS and SASEGT. The CDR3 length is 14 residues.

Only a few counts were recorded for this clone. The chain is built from TRBV29-1 and TRBJ2-3; 9 bases align to TRBD1. CDR3 length: 14 amino acids. The junction had 7 bases not matched to a gene; V was cut back by 7 bases and J by 2 bases. Germline lookup yields CDR1 SQVTM and CDR2 ANQGSEA. CDR3 sequence (DNA): TGCAGCGCCCCGGACAGGGGAAACACAGATACGCAGTATTTT. It is translated as CSAPDRGNTDTQYF.

The V and J genes are TRBV27 and TRBJ2-1; TRBD2 matches 15 bases. The V segment lost 1 base and the J segment 6 bases; nucleotides outside the gene matches: 4. The CDR3 is made up of 17 amino acids. CDR1 and CDR2 (germline): MNHEY, SMNVEV (reference sequence). The DNA for the CDR3 is TGTGCCAGCAGTTTATTCCAGGGACTAGCGGGAGGCAATGAGCAGTTCTTC. It codes for CASSLFQGLAGGNEQFF.

The sample holds a few counts of this clone. The rearrangement links TRBV5-1 to TRBJ2-7, with 8 bases that match TRBD2. The trim removed 4 bases at V and 2 bases at J, leaving 8 bases unmatched. Germline V gene sequence: CDR1 SGHRS, CDR2 YFSETQ. The CDR3 has 15 residues. The CDR3 DNA is TGCGCCAGCAGCCCCATACCGGGACTAGCCTACGAGCAGTACTTC. This translates into CASSPIPGLAYEQYF.

J is TRBJ2-2 and V is TRBV5-1; D unresolved. The germline gives CDR1 SGHRS, CDR2 YFSETQ. V was shortened by 2 bases and J by 6 bases, with 17 bases between the two germline ends. The CDR3 extends over 16 amino acids. CDR3 amino acids: CASSFQTDPAAGELFF. The DNA for the CDR3 is TGCGCCAGCAGCTTTCAAACCGACCCTGCGGCCGGGGAGCTGTTTTTT.

In its sample, this clone was seen a few times. The chain employs TRBV15 and TRBJ2-3; D might be TRBD2 (6 bases). Trimming left V 6 bases short and J 2 bases short, with 21 bases between. This CDR3 has 17 amino acids. The germline V gene has CDR1 LNHNV and CDR2 YYDKDF (reference sequence). CDR3 bases: TGTGCCACCAGGGGAGAGGGACTGGGACTGAACACAGATACGCAGTATTTT. Its protein is CATRGEGLGLNTDTQYF.

The V and J genes are TRBV30 and TRBJ2-3; 8 bases align to TRBD2. Trimming cost V 0 bases and J 0 bases; bases outside gene matches: 5. The CDR3 totals 16 residues. Germline V gene data show CDR1 as GTSNPN and CDR2 as SVGIG (reference sequence). The CDR3 sequence: CAWSVRAGASTDTQYF. The CDR3 DNA reads as TGTGCCTGGAGTGTACGAGCGGGAGCTAGCACAGATACGCAGTATTTT.

The CDR3 region has the DNA TGTGCCAGCAGCTTAGCTGACTCTGCAACTAATGAAAAACTGTTTTTT. Protein product: CASSLADSATNEKLFF. The genes are TRBV7-9 and TRBJ1-4, with unresolved D. V lost 0 bases, J lost 0 bases, and 8 bases lay in between. The CDR3 runs 16 residues. CDR1 and CDR2 (germline): SEHNR, FQNEAQ (reference sequence).

CDR3 bases: TGCAGCGTGGCCGTTATAGCCGAGTACGGTGAGCAGTTCTTC. Translating gives CSVAVIAEYGEQFF. This sequence joins TRBV29-1 and TRBJ2-1; unclear D gene. Germline-derived CDR1 and CDR2 are SQVTM and ANQGSEA. V gave up 6 bases and J gave up 9 bases, with 21 bases separating them. The CDR3 extends over 14 amino acids.

About this clone: The same CDR3 also results from other DNA sequences found in this sample. The J gene is TRBJ2-1, the V gene TRBV5-1; possibly TRBD1 for D (5 bases). Germline values: CDR1 SGHRS, CDR2 YFSETQ. V was trimmed by 2 bases and J by 0 bases, leaving 9 bases between them. The CDR3 is made up of 15 amino acids. CDR3: CASSFDRPSYNEQFF. The CDR3 DNA reads TGCGCCAGCAGCTTCGACAGACCCTCCTACAATGAGCAGTTCTTC.

The gene calls are TRBV6-1 and TRBJ1-2; D gene uncertain. V lost 7 bases to trimming and J lost 9 bases, with 15 bases between them. There are 12 residues in the CDR3. Germline CDR1 is MNHNS and CDR2 is SASEGT. The CDR3 DNA sequence: TGTGCCAGCAATCCGGGTCTCGGGAGCTACACCTTC. This translates into CASNPGLGSYTF.